A single TCR beta chain is shown here with its context. The sample is drawn from a study of T cell changes during pregnancy in multiple sclerosis. Germline V gene lookup returns CDR1 SGHRS and CDR2 YFSETQ. The CDR3 sequence is 16 residues long. V lost 0 bases and J lost 3, with 16 bases in between. TCRdb's table, derived via immunoSEQ multiplex PCR, lists solely in-frame clones and lacks some. The profile shows 30,000 to 40,000 clones, roughly 89% of them singletons. The TCR originated in a female donor with multiple sclerosis, enrolled in a pregnancy study. The sample here was CD4+ T cells from peripheral blood mononuclear cells, taken before pregnancy. This rearrangement joins TRBV5-1 to TRBJ2-7; D gene ambiguous. CDR3: CASSLVNAELIYEQYF. CDR3 in DNA: TGCGCCAGCAGCTTGGTTAACGCGGAGCTGATCTACGAGCAGTACTTC.